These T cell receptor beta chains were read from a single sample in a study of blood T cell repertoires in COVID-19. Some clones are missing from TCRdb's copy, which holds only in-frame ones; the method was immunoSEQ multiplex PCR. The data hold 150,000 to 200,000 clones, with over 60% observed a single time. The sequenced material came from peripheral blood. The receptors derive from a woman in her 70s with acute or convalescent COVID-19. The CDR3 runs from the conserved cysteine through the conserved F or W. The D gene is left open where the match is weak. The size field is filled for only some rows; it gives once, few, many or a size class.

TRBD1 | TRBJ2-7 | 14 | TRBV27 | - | CASSEDRGPYEQYF | TGTGCCAGCAGTGAGGACAGGGGACCCTACGAGCAGTACTTC
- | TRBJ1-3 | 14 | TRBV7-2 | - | CASSLGFGRNTIYF | TGTGCCAGCAGCTTAGGGTTTGGCAGAAACACCATATATTTT
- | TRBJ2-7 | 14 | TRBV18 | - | CASSEQGLGYEQYF | TGTGCCAGCTCGGAACAGGGTCTGGGCTACGAGCAGTACTTC
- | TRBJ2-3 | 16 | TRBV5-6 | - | CASSLAGGSSTDTQYF | TGTGCCAGCAGCTTGGCTGGCGGTTCTAGCACAGATACGCAGTATTTT
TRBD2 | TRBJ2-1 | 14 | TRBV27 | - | CASRPTSGGGEQFF | TGTGCCAGCAGGCCGACTAGCGGGGGAGGTGAGCAGTTCTTC
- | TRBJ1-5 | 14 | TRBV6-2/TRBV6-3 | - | CASSYASVNQPQHF | TGTGCCAGCAGTTACGCTTCAGTTAATCAGCCCCAGCATTTT
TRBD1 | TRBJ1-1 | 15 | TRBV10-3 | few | CAIRTQGARDTEAFF | TGTGCCATCAGAACCCAGGGGGCGCGGGACACTGAAGCTTTCTTT
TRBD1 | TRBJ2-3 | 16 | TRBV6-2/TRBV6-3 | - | CASSYPGRGLGVTQYF | TGTGCCAGCAGTTACCCCGGCAGGGGGTTGGGGGTTACGCAGTATTTT
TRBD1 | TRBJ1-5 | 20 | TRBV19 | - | CASSRDTGTGHFSLNQPQHF | TGTGCCAGTAGCCGAGATACCGGGACAGGGCACTTCTCCCTCAATCAGCCCCAGCATTTT
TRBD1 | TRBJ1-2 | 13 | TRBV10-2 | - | CASGTGDAYGYTF | TGCGCCAGTGGGACAGGGGATGCCTATGGCTACACCTTC
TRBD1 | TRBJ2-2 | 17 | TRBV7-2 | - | CASSPTQGQGSTGELFF | TGTGCCAGCAGCCCGACCCAGGGACAGGGGAGCACCGGGGAGCTGTTTTTT
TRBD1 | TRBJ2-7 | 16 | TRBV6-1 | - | CASSANRGQGYYEQYF | TGTGCCAGCAGTGCGAACCGAGGACAGGGTTACTACGAGCAGTACTTC
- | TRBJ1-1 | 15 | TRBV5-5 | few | CASSLVQVIFDEAFF | TGTGCCAGCAGCTTGGTGCAGGTAATCTTTGACGAAGCTTTCTTT
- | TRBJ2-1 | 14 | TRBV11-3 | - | CASGQGGSYNEQFF | TGTGCCAGTGGGCAGGGGGGCTCCTACAATGAGCAGTTCTTC
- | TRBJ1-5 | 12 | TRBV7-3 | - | CASSLRTTTQHF | TGTGCCAGCAGCTTAAGGACAACGACCCAGCATTTT
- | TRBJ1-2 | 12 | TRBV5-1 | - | CASSKTEYGYTF | TGCGCCAGCAGCAAGACGGAGTATGGCTACACCTTC
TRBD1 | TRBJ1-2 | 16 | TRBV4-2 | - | CASSRPGQGAQDGYTF | TGTGCCAGCAGCCGACCGGGACAGGGGGCACAGGATGGCTACACCTTC
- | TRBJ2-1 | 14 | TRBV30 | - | CAWSVTGSYNEQFF | TGTGCCTGGAGTGTAACAGGTTCCTACAATGAGCAGTTCTTC
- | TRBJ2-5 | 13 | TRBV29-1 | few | CSVRDDRGETQYF | TGCAGCGTTCGGGACGACCGGGGGGAGACCCAGTACTTC
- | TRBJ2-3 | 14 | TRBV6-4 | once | CASSESREPDTQYF | TGTGCCAGCAGTGAATCAAGGGAGCCAGATACGCAGTATTTT
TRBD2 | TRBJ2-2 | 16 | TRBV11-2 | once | CASSPLAGGPTGELFF | TGTGCCAGCAGCCCACTAGCGGGAGGGCCCACCGGGGAGCTGTTTTTT
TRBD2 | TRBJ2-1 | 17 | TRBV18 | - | CASSPTVLAGVGNEQFF | TGTGCCAGCTCACCTACCGTACTAGCGGGAGTAGGCAATGAGCAGTTCTTC
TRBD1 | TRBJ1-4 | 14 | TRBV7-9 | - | CASSTDRGLEKLFF | TGTGCCAGCAGTACGGACAGGGGACTGGAAAAACTGTTTTTT
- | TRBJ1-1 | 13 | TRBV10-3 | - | CATKDTAGTEAFF | TGTGCCACCAAAGACACGGCGGGCACTGAAGCTTTCTTT
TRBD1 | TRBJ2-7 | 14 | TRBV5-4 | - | CASSLGQGAYEQYF | TGTGCCAGCAGCTTGGGACAGGGGGCTTACGAGCAGTACTTC
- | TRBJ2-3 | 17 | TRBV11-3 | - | CASSHGRGIGFTDTQYF | TGTGCCAGCAGCCATGGAAGGGGGATCGGTTTCACAGATACGCAGTATTTT
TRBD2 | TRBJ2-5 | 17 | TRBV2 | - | CASSGGTSGVRGETQYF | TGTGCCAGCAGTGGAGGAACTAGCGGAGTTAGGGGAGAGACCCAGTACTTC
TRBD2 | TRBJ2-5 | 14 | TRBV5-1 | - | CASSGLAEEETQYF | TGCGCCAGCAGCGGGCTAGCGGAGGAAGAGACCCAGTACTTC
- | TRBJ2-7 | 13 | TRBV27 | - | CASSLGHLREQYF | TGTGCCAGCAGTTTGGGACACCTTCGGGAGCAGTACTTC
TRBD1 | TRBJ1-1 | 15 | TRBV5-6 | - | CASSLIGGEIAEAFF | TGTGCCAGCAGCTTGATAGGGGGCGAAATAGCTGAAGCTTTCTTT
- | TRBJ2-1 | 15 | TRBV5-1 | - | CASSLGAGPMDEQFF | TGCGCCAGCAGCTTGGGTGCGGGACCTATGGATGAGCAGTTCTTC
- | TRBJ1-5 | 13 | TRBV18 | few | CASSQGLNQPQHF | TGTGCCAGCTCACAGGGGCTCAATCAGCCCCAGCATTTT